What follows describes a single T cell receptor (beta chain). During active infection, Seattle patients enrolled and were then monitored through disease. The CDR3 contains 14 residues. CDR1 and CDR2 (germline): WSHSY, SAAADI. V lost 5 bases and J lost 2, with 11 bases in between. The data stem from a study of blood T cell repertoires in COVID-19. On the study more broadly: Samples came from the United States, Italy and Spain, spanning acute and convalescent COVID-19. PBMCs, B-cell-depleted T cells, or T cells were the source of the cDNA or gDNA that made up the material.

Per the original data handling: Amplification from reference gene primers served as the basis for estimated nucleated cell counts. Sequencing was performed with immunoSEQ multiplex PCR; in TCRdb, only in-frame clones are kept and a portion is missing. V and J calls and clone size are as listed in that table; D and trimming were resolved from the DNA. The sample carries roughly 500,000 clones, 85% to 90% recorded once. The receptor's source is a man aged 18 to 29 with COVID-19, enrolled during active disease. The rearrangement joins TRBV10-2 to TRBJ2-3, with D uncertain. Material for sequencing was peripheral blood. The DNA of the CDR3 is TGCGCCAGCAGTTCGTTCCGACACACAGATACGCAGTATTTT. It codes for CASSSFRHTDTQYF.